This is a list of T cell receptor beta chains from one sample in a study of early T cells in non-severe SARS-CoV-2 infection. TCRdb ran MiXCR on the 5' RACE reads and lists one entry per CDR3 protein. Of 20,000 to 25,000 distinct CDR3 sequences listed, more than 3.5% are singletons. Sequencing input: whole blood. These receptors were taken from an adult who was a healthcare worker with PCR-confirmed SARS-CoV-2 infection or an uninfected control (not recorded which). CDR3s include the opening cysteine and the closing phenylalanine or tryptophan. The D gene is left open where the match is weak. Clone size is not always given. Where it is, it says once, few, many or a class for expanded clones.

j_call: TRBJ2-5
clone_size: many
v_call: TRBV20-1
d_call: NA
cdr3_nt: TGCAGTGCCAGAAGGACTACCATCCAAGAGACCCAGTACTTC
cdr3_aa: CSARRTTIQETQYF

j_call: TRBJ2-5
clone_size: many
v_call: TRBV7-3
d_call: NA
cdr3_nt: TGTGCCAGCAGCTTAGCCCCTTGGGGGGACAAATTGGAGACCCAGTACTTC
cdr3_aa: CASSLAPWGDKLETQYF

j_call: TRBJ2-7
clone_size: many
v_call: TRBV20-1
d_call: NA
cdr3_nt: TGCAGTGCTGTGCCTATTCCAGGACTTGATAAACGACACGAGCAGTACTTC
cdr3_aa: CSAVPIPGLDKRHEQYF

j_call: TRBJ2-5
clone_size: many
v_call: TRBV7-2
d_call: NA
cdr3_nt: TGTGCCAGCAGCCGCCCCGGCGGAACGGAGACCCAGTACTTC
cdr3_aa: CASSRPGGTETQYF

j_call: TRBJ2-3
clone_size: many
v_call: TRBV12-3/TRBV12-4
d_call: NA
cdr3_nt: TGTGCCAGCAGTTTAGGAGGTGGTGGCACAGATACGCAGTATTTT
cdr3_aa: CASSLGGGGTDTQYF

j_call: TRBJ1-2
clone_size: NA
v_call: TRBV7-3
d_call: TRBD1
cdr3_nt: TGTGCCAGCAGCCCCGGGACAGGGTTCGGTGGCTACACCTTC
cdr3_aa: CASSPGTGFGGYTF

j_call: TRBJ1-1
clone_size: many
v_call: TRBV29-1
d_call: TRBD1
cdr3_nt: TGCAGCGTTCAGGGGGATACTGAAGCTTTCTTT
cdr3_aa: CSVQGDTEAFF

j_call: TRBJ2-7
clone_size: many
v_call: TRBV12-3/TRBV12-4
d_call: TRBD1
cdr3_nt: TGTGCCAGCAGTTTAAACCGGGACAGGGGGTTTTCCTACGAGCAGTACTTC
cdr3_aa: CASSLNRDRGFSYEQYF

j_call: TRBJ1-4
clone_size: many
v_call: TRBV6-1
d_call: TRBD1
cdr3_nt: TGTGCCAGCAGCCTCCTAGTAGGGGGCGGGCGGGAAAAACTGTTTTTT
cdr3_aa: CASSLLVGGGREKLFF

j_call: TRBJ2-1
clone_size: many
v_call: TRBV15
d_call: NA
cdr3_nt: TGTGCCACCAGCAGATCCCCCGAGGGGTTCTACAATGAGCAGTTCTTC
cdr3_aa: CATSRSPEGFYNEQFF

j_call: TRBJ2-1
clone_size: few
v_call: TRBV24-1
d_call: NA
cdr3_nt: TGTGCCACCAGTGATTGGTGGGGGAGCGACTACAATGAGCAGTTCTTC
cdr3_aa: CATSDWWGSDYNEQFF

j_call: TRBJ2-5
clone_size: few
v_call: TRBV12-3/TRBV12-4
d_call: NA
cdr3_nt: TGTGCCAGCAGTCAAAGACAGGGGAGGGTTTTCTTC
cdr3_aa: CASSQRQGRVFF

j_call: TRBJ1-1
clone_size: many
v_call: TRBV4-3
d_call: NA
cdr3_nt: TGCGCCAGCAGCCTTCGAAAGGGGGGCGTGGACACTGAAGCTTTCTTT
cdr3_aa: CASSLRKGGVDTEAFF

j_call: TRBJ2-1
clone_size: many
v_call: TRBV7-9
d_call: TRBD1
cdr3_nt: TGTGCCAGCAGCCCCGCACAGGGGGGCAATGAGCAGTTCTTC
cdr3_aa: CASSPAQGGNEQFF

j_call: TRBJ2-7
clone_size: many
v_call: TRBV15
d_call: NA
cdr3_nt: TGTGCCACCAGCAGAGATAACTCCTACGAGCAGTACTTC
cdr3_aa: CATSRDNSYEQYF

j_call: TRBJ1-5
clone_size: many
v_call: TRBV6-6
d_call: NA
cdr3_nt: TGTGCCAGCATTAAAGATCTTAGCAATCAGCCCCAGCATTTT
cdr3_aa: CASIKDLSNQPQHF

j_call: TRBJ2-6
clone_size: many
v_call: TRBV28
d_call: NA
cdr3_nt: TGTGCCAGCAGTACCCCCCCGGGACAACGGCCTTACTCTGGGGCCAACGTCCTGACTTTC
cdr3_aa: CASSTPPGQRPYSGANVLTF

j_call: TRBJ2-3
clone_size: many
v_call: TRBV20-1
d_call: NA
cdr3_nt: TGCAGTGCTGAGGATCGGCGGGTAGGAGGAGATACGCAGTATTTT
cdr3_aa: CSAEDRRVGGDTQYF

j_call: TRBJ1-1
clone_size: few
v_call: TRBV6-2/TRBV6-3
d_call: NA
cdr3_nt: TGTGCCAGCATCCCCCCCGGAGGACAGATTAACTTGGGCACTGAAGCTTTCTTT
cdr3_aa: CASIPPGGQINLGTEAFF

j_call: TRBJ2-7
clone_size: many
v_call: TRBV19
d_call: NA
cdr3_nt: TGTGCCAGTAGTAAGGCAGGGCCCTCCTACGAGCAGTACTTC
cdr3_aa: CASSKAGPSYEQYF

j_call: TRBJ2-3
clone_size: NA
v_call: TRBV20-1
d_call: NA
cdr3_nt: TGCAGTGCAACCCTCCGGGAGCAGAGCACAGATACGCAGTATTTT
cdr3_aa: CSATLREQSTDTQYF

j_call: TRBJ2-7
clone_size: many
v_call: TRBV12-3/TRBV12-4
d_call: TRBD1
cdr3_nt: TGTGCCAGCAGTTTGGGGACAGGGTTTACCTCCTACGAGCAGTACTTC
cdr3_aa: CASSLGTGFTSYEQYF

j_call: TRBJ2-7
clone_size: few
v_call: TRBV7-9
d_call: NA
cdr3_nt: TGTGCCCCGCAAACTTTGGACAGCGGAGAGCAGTACTTC
cdr3_aa: CAPQTLDSGEQYF

j_call: TRBJ2-5
clone_size: many
v_call: TRBV7-9
d_call: NA
cdr3_nt: TGTGCCAGCAGCTTAGGAGGGACCCAGTACTTC
cdr3_aa: CASSLGGTQYF

j_call: TRBJ2-7
clone_size: many
v_call: TRBV7-2
d_call: NA
cdr3_nt: TGTGCCAGCAGCCGGGACGTAAACTACGAGCAGTACTTC
cdr3_aa: CASSRDVNYEQYF

j_call: TRBJ2-7
clone_size: many
v_call: TRBV6-2/TRBV6-3
d_call: NA
cdr3_nt: TGTGCCAGCAGTTACGGGCAGGCTGAGGTCTACGAGCAGTACTTC
cdr3_aa: CASSYGQAEVYEQYF

j_call: TRBJ2-7
clone_size: many
v_call: TRBV28
d_call: NA
cdr3_nt: TGTGCCAGCACCCCATCAGGGACCTACTACGAGCAGTACTTC
cdr3_aa: CASTPSGTYYEQYF

j_call: TRBJ2-4
clone_size: many
v_call: TRBV7-6
d_call: NA
cdr3_nt: TGTGCCAGCAGCTTCGGGTTTGGAAACATTCAGTACTTC
cdr3_aa: CASSFGFGNIQYF

j_call: TRBJ2-5
clone_size: NA
v_call: TRBV10-3
d_call: TRBD1
cdr3_nt: TGTGCCATCAGCGCGACAGGGGTTGCAGAGACCCAGTACTTC
cdr3_aa: CAISATGVAETQYF

j_call: TRBJ1-4
clone_size: many
v_call: TRBV5-1
d_call: TRBD1
cdr3_nt: TGCGCCAGCAGCGACGGGACAGTCTATGGTGAAAAACTGTTTTTT
cdr3_aa: CASSDGTVYGEKLFF

j_call: TRBJ1-1
clone_size: few
v_call: TRBV28
d_call: NA
cdr3_nt: TGTGCCAGCAGTTCCCCACACGATTTGGGTTGGGATTGGGCTTTCTTT
cdr3_aa: CASSSPHDLGWDWAFF

j_call: TRBJ2-5
clone_size: many
v_call: TRBV7-2
d_call: NA
cdr3_nt: TGTGCCAGCAGCCCAGACTGGGGTTGGAAGACCCAGTACTTC
cdr3_aa: CASSPDWGWKTQYF

j_call: TRBJ2-1
clone_size: few
v_call: TRBV11-2
d_call: TRBD2
cdr3_nt: TGTGCCAGCAGCGGAGCGGGGGGACTAGCGACGGAGCAGTTCTTC
cdr3_aa: CASSGAGGLATEQFF

j_call: TRBJ2-1
clone_size: many
v_call: TRBV7-2
d_call: NA
cdr3_nt: TGTGCCAGCAGACTACTGGTTAGCTCCTACAATGAGCAGTTCTTC
cdr3_aa: CASRLLVSSYNEQFF

j_call: TRBJ2-5
clone_size: NA
v_call: TRBV5-4
d_call: TRBD2
cdr3_nt: TGTGCCAGCAGCTCGGACTACGCGGGGGACCAAGAGACCCAGTACTTC
cdr3_aa: CASSSDYAGDQETQYF

j_call: TRBJ2-1
clone_size: few
v_call: TRBV29-1
d_call: NA
cdr3_nt: TGCAGCGTTAAGGCTGTTCTCCACAATGAGCAGTTCTTC
cdr3_aa: CSVKAVLHNEQFF

j_call: TRBJ1-5
clone_size: few
v_call: TRBV5-1
d_call: TRBD1
cdr3_nt: TGCGCCAGCAGCCTAAGAACCGGGACAGGGACTCGGCAGCCCCAGCATTTT
cdr3_aa: CASSLRTGTGTRQPQHF

j_call: TRBJ2-2
clone_size: many
v_call: TRBV24-1
d_call: NA
cdr3_nt: TGTGCCACCAGTGATTCGCGGGGAGCCGGGGAGCTGTTTTTT
cdr3_aa: CATSDSRGAGELFF